This T cell receptor beta chain appears in the sequencing data of a study of cytomegalovirus exposure and HLA in healthy donors. A remark on this clone: Other DNA sequences from this sample encode an identical CDR3 as well.

CDR1 and CDR2 from the germline V gene are MNHEY and SVGAGI. The CDR3 runs to 16 residues. Trimming shortened V by 0 bases and J by 8 bases, and 19 bases separated the two germline ends. PCR primers comprised 60 Vbeta and 13 Jbeta primers. The table came from immunoSEQ multiplex PCR; TCRdb's copy has only in-frame clones and leaves some out. The table has about 110,000 clones, 70% to 85% seen once; the top ten hold approximately 4.5%. This receptor was obtained from a male donor in good health and CMV-seronegative. Sequencing was done on a sample of PBMCs. The chain couples TRBV6-5 to TRBJ1-1; D is perhaps TRBD1 (5 bases). The CDR3 region is CASSYSRTIGAHEAFF. The CDR3 nucleotides are TGTGCCAGCAGTTACTCCCGGACTATAGGGGCTCACGAAGCTTTCTTT.